This T cell receptor beta chain came from a study of response to subunit inactivated influenza vaccine. TCRdb itself ran the RT-PCR reads through MiXCR, one entry per CDR3 protein. The sample carries a few hundred thousand distinct CDR3 sequences, approximately 14% recorded once. Study findings and constraints: Authors proposed each seasonal influenza vaccination draws in few new T cells.

Between the trimmed V and J ends, which lost 7 bases and 1 base, there was a span of 12 bases. This CDR3 is built from 14 residues. Germline assignment: CDR1 KGHDR and CDR2 SFDVKD. This clonotype was picked up many times. Its specificity is unknown. This receptor was obtained from a man aged 45-60 years who received an inactivated influenza vaccine. The chain carries TRBV24-1 and TRBJ2-5; possibly TRBD2 for D (6 bases). The sequencing here drew on PBMCs from blood, taken roughly 12 days after vaccination. CDR3 region: CATSGTGVQETQYF. CDR3 DNA: TGTGCCACCAGCGGGACGGGAGTCCAAGAGACCCAGTACTTC.